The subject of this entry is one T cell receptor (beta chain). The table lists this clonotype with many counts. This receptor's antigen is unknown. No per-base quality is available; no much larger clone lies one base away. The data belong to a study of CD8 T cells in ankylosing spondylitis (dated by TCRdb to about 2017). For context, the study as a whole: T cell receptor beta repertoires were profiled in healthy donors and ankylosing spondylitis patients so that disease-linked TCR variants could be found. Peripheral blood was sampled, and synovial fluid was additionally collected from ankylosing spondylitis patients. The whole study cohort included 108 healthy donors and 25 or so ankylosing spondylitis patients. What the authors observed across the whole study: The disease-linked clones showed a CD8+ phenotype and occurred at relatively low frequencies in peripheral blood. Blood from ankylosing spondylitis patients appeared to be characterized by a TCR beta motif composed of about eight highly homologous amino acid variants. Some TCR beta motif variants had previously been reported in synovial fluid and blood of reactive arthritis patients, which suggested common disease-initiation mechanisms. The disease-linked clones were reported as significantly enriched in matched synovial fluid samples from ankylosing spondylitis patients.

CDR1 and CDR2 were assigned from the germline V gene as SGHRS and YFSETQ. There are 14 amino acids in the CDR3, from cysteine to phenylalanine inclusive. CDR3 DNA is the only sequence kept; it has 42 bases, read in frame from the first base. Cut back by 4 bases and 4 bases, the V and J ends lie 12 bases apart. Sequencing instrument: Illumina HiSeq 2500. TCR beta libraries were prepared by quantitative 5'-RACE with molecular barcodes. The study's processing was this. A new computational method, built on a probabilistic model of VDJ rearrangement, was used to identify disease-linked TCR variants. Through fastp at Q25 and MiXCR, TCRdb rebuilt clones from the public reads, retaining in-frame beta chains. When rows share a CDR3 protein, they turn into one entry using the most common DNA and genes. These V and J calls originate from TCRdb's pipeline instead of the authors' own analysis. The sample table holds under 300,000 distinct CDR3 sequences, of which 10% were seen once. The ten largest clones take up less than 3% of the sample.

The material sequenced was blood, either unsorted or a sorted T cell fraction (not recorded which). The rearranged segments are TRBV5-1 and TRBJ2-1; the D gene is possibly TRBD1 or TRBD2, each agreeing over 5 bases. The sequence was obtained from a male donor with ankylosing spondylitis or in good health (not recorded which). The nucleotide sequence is TGCGCCAGCAGCCCGGGACGGGGATACAATGAGCAGTTCTTC. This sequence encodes CASSPGRGYNEQFF.